These 4 T cell receptor beta chains came from one sample sequenced in a study of siplizumab effects on memory and regulatory T cells. The method was immunoSEQ multiplex PCR; TCRdb's version includes in-frame clones alone and lacks a portion of them. The sample comprises tens of thousands of clones, approximately 88% of which are singletons, and about 1.5% rests with the top ten. Sample: Tregs sorted from blood. These receptors were collected from a human donor in good health.

The chain is built from TRBV19 and TRBJ2-7, with a weak D call TRBD2 (5 bases). This CDR3 spans 15 amino acids. Per germline, CDR1 LNHDA and CDR2 SQIVND (reference sequence). V was shortened by 3 bases and J by 7 bases, with 19 bases between the two germline ends. The CDR3 is CASSMVRAYPQEQYF. In nucleotides, the CDR3 is TGTGCCAGTAGTATGGTGAGGGCTTACCCTCAGGAGCAGTACTTC.

The chain uses TRBV10-3 and TRBJ1-1, with TRBD1 identical over 8 bases. This CDR3 spans 13 amino acids. The germline gives CDR1 ENHRY, CDR2 SYGVKD. J lost 1 base, V lost 9 bases, and 4 bases had no gene match. CDR3 coding DNA: TGTGCCATATCCGGGACAGGGAACACTGAAGCTTTCTTT. This translates into CAISGTGNTEAFF.

This chain uses TRBV5-4 with TRBJ2-2, with 10 nucleotides matching TRBD1. CDR1 SGHNT and CDR2 YYREEE come from the germline V gene (reference sequence). The CDR3 consists of 15 residues. Losses at the gene ends were 2 bases for V and 5 bases for J; bases not matched to a gene: 3. The CDR3: CASSFRDRGTGELFF. CDR3 DNA sequence: TGTGCCAGCAGCTTCCGGGACAGGGGTACCGGGGAGCTGTTTTTT.

The table lists this clone with a count of one. This chain connects TRBV4-3 to TRBJ2-2, with TRBD2 as a possible D gene (6 bases). Trimming removed 0 bases at V and 8 bases at J, with 19 bases between. Per the germline V gene, CDR1 is LGHNA and CDR2 is YSLEER. The CDR3 has 17 amino acids. The CDR3 DNA sequence: TGCGCCAGCAGCCAAGAGTCTCTAGCGTCGACACCGGGGGAGCTGTTTTTT. The encoded protein is CASSQESLASTPGELFF.